The clone carrying this TCR beta chain was counted ten times or more. The data derive from a study of early T cells in non-severe SARS-CoV-2 infection. The trim removed 4 bases at V and 7 bases at J, leaving 6 bases unmatched. Germline V gives CDR1 LGHNA, CDR2 YNFKEQ. CDR3 length: 15 residues. One entry per CDR3 protein results from TCRdb running MiXCR on the 5' RACE reads. The sample records some 40,000 distinct CDR3 sequences, 6% to 7% being singletons. This sequence joins TRBV4-2 and TRBJ2-1; TRBD2 matches 11 bases. The sequencing used whole blood, collected at baseline. This TCR derives from an adult who was a healthcare worker with PCR-confirmed SARS-CoV-2 infection or an uninfected control (not recorded which). The CDR3 region is CASSRLAGGVNEQFF. In DNA, the CDR3 is TGTGCCAGCAGCCGTCTAGCGGGAGGTGTGAATGAGCAGTTCTTC.